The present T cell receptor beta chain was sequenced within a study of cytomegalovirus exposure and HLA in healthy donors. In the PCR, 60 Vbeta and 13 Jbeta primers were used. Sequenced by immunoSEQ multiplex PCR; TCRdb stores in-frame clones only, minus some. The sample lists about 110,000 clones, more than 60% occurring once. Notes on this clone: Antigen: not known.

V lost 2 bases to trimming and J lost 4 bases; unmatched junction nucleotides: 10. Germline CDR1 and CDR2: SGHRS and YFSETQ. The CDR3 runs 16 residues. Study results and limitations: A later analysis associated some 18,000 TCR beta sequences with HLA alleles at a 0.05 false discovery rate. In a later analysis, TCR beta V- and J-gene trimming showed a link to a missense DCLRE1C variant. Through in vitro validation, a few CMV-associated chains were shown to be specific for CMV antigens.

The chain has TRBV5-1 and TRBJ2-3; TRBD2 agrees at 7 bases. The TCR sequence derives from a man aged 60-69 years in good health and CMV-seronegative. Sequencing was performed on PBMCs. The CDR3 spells CASSFLPGGTPDTQYF. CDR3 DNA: TGCGCCAGCAGCTTTCTCCCGGGGGGAACTCCAGATACGCAGTATTTT.